Below, 22 T cell receptor beta chains from the same sample are listed, as sequenced in a study of blood T cells in healthy people across ages. Through a sample-barcoded 5' primer and a J-beta primer mix, a second PCR was run for roughly 7 to 11 cycles. TCRdb re-analysed the 5' RACE reads in MiXCR, keeping a single row per CDR3 protein. The repertoire holds fewer than 900,000 distinct CDR3 sequences, around 36% seen once, with over 10% in the top ten. What was sequenced was blood. The source of these receptors is a man younger than 35 in good health.

This sequence joins TRBV7-9 and TRBJ2-7; a possible D gene is TRBD1 (5 bases). V dropped 5 bases and J dropped 3 bases, with 11 bases sitting between them. Germline V gives CDR1 SEHNR, CDR2 FQNEAQ (reference sequence). This CDR3 has 13 residues. CDR3 protein: CASSKQTVYEQYF. DNA for the CDR3: TGTGCCAGCAGCAAACAGACAGTCTACGAGCAGTACTTC.

The chain uses TRBV7-8 and TRBJ1-3; D call uncertain. The V gene lost 6 bases and the J gene lost 0 bases, with 6 bases spanning the gap. This CDR3 spans 13 amino acids. From germline, CDR1 is SGHVS and CDR2 FQNEAQ. The CDR3 region is CASRQSSGNTIYF. The CDR3 region has the DNA TGTGCCAGCAGACAATCCTCTGGAAACACCATATATTTT.

The rearrangement joins TRBV5-5 to TRBJ2-2; no reliable D call. V was pared by 4 bases and J by 5 bases, with 9 bases between. This CDR3 contains 13 residues. CDR1 is SGHKS and CDR2 is YYEKEE in the germline V gene (reference sequence). Here the CDR3 reads CASSIYLTGELFF. The CDR3 DNA follows: TGTGCCAGCAGCATTTACCTAACCGGGGAGCTGTTTTTT.

This clonotype has more than one count but fewer than ten. The J gene is TRBJ1-2, the V gene TRBV5-1; no clear D gene. Trimming removed 3 bases from V and 7 bases from J, with 16 bases in between. The CDR3 runs 14 residues. CDR1 and CDR2 from the germline V gene are SGHRS and YFSETQ. The DNA for the CDR3 is TGCGCCAGCAGCTCATTGGGGATCGAGAGTGGCTACACCTTC. Protein sequence: CASSSLGIESGYTF.

The sample holds many counts of this clonotype. This rearrangement joins TRBV20-1 to TRBJ2-6; 11 bases line up with TRBD2. Germline loops: CDR1 DFQATT, CDR2 SNEGSKA (reference sequence). The CDR3 has 18 amino acids. J lost 0 bases, V lost 0 bases, and 4 bases had no gene match. CDR3 loop: CSAREGLAVPSGANVLTF. For the CDR3, the DNA is TGCAGTGCTAGAGAGGGACTAGCGGTTCCCTCTGGGGCCAACGTCCTGACTTTC.

There are a few counts of this clonotype. The V gene is TRBV12-3 or TRBV12-4, the J gene TRBJ2-5, with TRBD2 matching 8 bases. J gave up 0 bases and V 5 bases, and 8 bases lay outside the gene matches. CDR3 length: 16 residues. The CDR3 DNA sequence: TGTGCCAGCAGTCCGGGACTAGGAGACTACCAAGAGACCCAGTACTTC. Translation gives CASSPGLGDYQETQYF.

This clonotype appeared many times. The V and J genes are TRBV6-5 and TRBJ1-2, with D maybe TRBD1 (5 bases). CDR3 length: 11 residues. Germline assignment: CDR1 MNHEY and CDR2 SVGAGI. Between the trimmed V and J ends, which lost 5 bases and 6 bases, there was a span of 7 bases. CDR3 protein: CASSQGHGYTF. The CDR3 DNA reads as TGTGCCAGCAGTCAGGGCCATGGCTACACCTTC.

This rearrangement joins TRBV7-2 to TRBJ1-5; no reliable D call. Trimming pared 5 bases from V and 0 bases from J, leaving 8 bases between. This CDR3 has 14 amino acids. The germline CDR1 and CDR2 sequences are SGHTA and FQGNSA. CDR3 in amino acids: CASSASDSNQPQHF. The CDR3 region has the DNA TGTGCCAGCAGCGCATCTGATAGCAATCAGCCCCAGCATTTT.

This rearrangement joins TRBV2 to TRBJ2-3, with D possibly matching TRBD2 (5 bases). The CDR3 runs 14 residues. Trimming stripped 9 bases from V and 5 bases from J, with 18 bases between. Germline lookup yields CDR1 SNHLY and CDR2 FYNNEI. The CDR3 coding sequence is TGTGCCAGTCGGGCTAGCTTCACCCTAGATACGCAGTATTTT. Amino acid sequence: CASRASFTLDTQYF.

This clonotype occurred a few times. V is TRBV6-5 and J is TRBJ2-1; D remains unclear. CDR1 is MNHEY and CDR2 is SVGAGI in the germline V gene. V gave up 6 bases and J gave up 5 bases, with 11 bases separating them. The CDR3 has 13 residues. The CDR3 DNA reads as TGTGCCAGCAGCCAGATGGCGAACAATGAGCAGTTCTTC. Residues: CASSQMANNEQFF.

This clonotype occurred many times. This chain uses TRBV12-3 or TRBV12-4 with TRBJ2-1, with a weak D call TRBD2 (6 bases). Trimming pared 3 bases from V and 8 bases from J, leaving 14 bases between. This CDR3 is built from 14 residues. The CDR3 bases are TGTGCCAGCAGTTTCCGGGACTCGAGGGATGAGCAGTTCTTC. It encodes CASSFRDSRDEQFF.

The chain is built from TRBV7-2 and TRBJ2-5; D not resolved. The germline gives CDR1 SGHTA, CDR2 FQGNSA. V lost 5 bases, J lost 5 bases, and 15 bases lay in between. The CDR3 covers 14 residues. CDR3 residues: CASSPISSLETQYF. CDR3 nucleotides: TGTGCCAGCAGCCCTATATCGTCCCTGGAGACCCAGTACTTC.

In its sample, this clonotype was seen many times. V is TRBV20-1 and J is TRBJ2-1; no firm D call. The CDR3 runs 13 residues. V lost 0 bases to trimming and J lost 10 bases, with 13 bases between them. CDR1 and CDR2 (germline): DFQATT, SNEGSKA (reference sequence). The CDR3 spells CSARDTKVREQFF. Written as DNA, the CDR3 is TGCAGTGCTAGAGATACAAAGGTTCGGGAGCAGTTCTTC.

The gene calls are TRBV4-1 and TRBJ2-2; 8 positions match TRBD2. The CDR3 is made up of 13 amino acids. Germline CDR1 reads MGHRA; CDR2 reads YSYEKL. V shed 4 bases and J 10 bases; nucleotides not matched to a gene: 5. The DNA for the CDR3 is TGCGCCAGCAGCCCGGGGGGGCGTACGGAGCTGTTTTTT. Translating gives CASSPGGRTELFF.

A note on this clonotype: This clone may be a read error of a much larger clone one base away. The chain carries TRBV12-3 or TRBV12-4 and TRBJ1-2; a possible D gene is TRBD1 (5 bases). This CDR3 comprises 15 residues. The DNA of the CDR3 is TGTGCCTGCAGCTACCGGGACGGAAGTAACTATGGCTACACCTTC. Translation gives CACSYRDGSNYGYTF.

In its sample, this clonotype was seen many times. The chain couples TRBV5-6 to TRBJ2-7; no reliable D call. Germline CDR1 is SGHDT and CDR2 is YYEEEE. This CDR3 has 15 amino acids. V dropped 2 bases and J dropped 2 bases, with 14 bases sitting between them. The CDR3 here is CASSFREAYAYEQYF. CDR3 DNA sequence: TGTGCCAGCAGCTTTCGAGAAGCTTACGCCTACGAGCAGTACTTC.

The chain carries TRBV12-3 or TRBV12-4 and TRBJ1-3; 12 bases fit TRBD1. Trimming at V came to 7 bases and at J to 0 bases, leaving 4 bases not matched to a gene. The CDR3 loop spans 16 amino acids. CDR3 region: CASTGTGGLSGNTIYF. CDR3 coding DNA: TGTGCCAGCACCGGGACAGGGGGCCTCTCTGGAAACACCATATATTTT.

The chain combines TRBV30 with TRBJ2-1; D remains ambiguous. CDR1 and CDR2 (germline): GTSNPN, SVGIG (reference sequence). This CDR3 spans 15 amino acids. Trimming shortened V by 4 bases and J by 0 bases, and 13 bases separated the two germline ends. The CDR3 nucleotides are TGTGCCTGGATAGGAGCAGCAAGCTCCTACAATGAGCAGTTCTTC. Residues: CAWIGAASSYNEQFF. Combining the CDR3 with reference TRBV30 and TRBJ2-1 gives the whole variable domain SQTIHQWPATLVQPVGSPLSLECTVEGTSNPNLYWYRQAAGRGLQLLFYSVGIGQISSEVPQNLSASRPQDRQFILSSKKLLLSDSGFYLCAWIGAASSYNEQFFGPGTRLTVL.

This clonotype has just a few counts. The V and J genes are TRBV12-3 or TRBV12-4 and TRBJ1-5; 7 bases map to TRBD1. This CDR3 has 14 residues. V was pared by 3 bases and J by 6 bases, with 5 bases of the junction left unmatched. The CDR3 nucleotides are TGTGCCAGCAGTTTGGGGGAGGGGGCTCAGCCCCAGCATTTT. This translates into CASSLGEGAQPQHF.

The chain combines TRBV3-1 with TRBJ1-1, with a tentative D call TRBD1 (5 bases). V lost 4 bases, J lost 5 bases, and 17 bases lay in between. The CDR3 is 15 residues long. Per germline, CDR1 LGHDT and CDR2 YNNKEL (reference sequence). The CDR3 loop is CASSPTHDSRTEAFF. The CDR3 coding sequence is TGTGCCAGCAGCCCCACGCATGACAGTCGTACTGAAGCTTTCTTT.

This clonotype was seen a handful of times. V gene TRBV4-3 combines with J gene TRBJ1-2, with unresolved D. Germline V gene data show CDR1 as LGHNA and CDR2 as YSLEER. CDR3 length: 14 amino acids. V lost 0 bases to trimming and J lost 4 bases, with 9 bases between them. DNA of the CDR3: TGCGCCAGCAGCCAAGATATAACAGCCTATGGCTACACCTTC. The encoded protein is CASSQDITAYGYTF.

The chain combines TRBV6-2 or TRBV6-3 with TRBJ2-1; the match to TRBD2 covers 9 bases. The CDR3 runs 15 residues. The germline V gene has CDR1 MNHEY and CDR2 SVGEGT. V lost 11 bases, J lost 4 bases, and 12 bases stayed unmatched. This CDR3 reads CALGRRSGGYNEQFF. CDR3 sequence (DNA): TGTGCCCTCGGACGGCGTAGCGGGGGATACAATGAGCAGTTCTTC.